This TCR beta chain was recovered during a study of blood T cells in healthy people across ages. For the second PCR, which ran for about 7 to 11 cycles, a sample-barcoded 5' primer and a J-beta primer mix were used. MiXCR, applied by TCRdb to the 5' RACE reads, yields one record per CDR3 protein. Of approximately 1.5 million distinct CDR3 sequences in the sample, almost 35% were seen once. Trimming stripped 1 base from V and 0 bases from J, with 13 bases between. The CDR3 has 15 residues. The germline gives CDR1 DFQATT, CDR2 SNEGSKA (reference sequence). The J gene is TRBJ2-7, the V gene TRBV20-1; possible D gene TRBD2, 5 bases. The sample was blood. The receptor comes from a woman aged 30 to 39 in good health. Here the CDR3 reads CSARVSDSYSYEQYF. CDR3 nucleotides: TGCAGTGCTAGAGTTTCGGACTCCTACTCCTACGAGCAGTACTTC.